This T cell receptor beta chain was retrieved from a study of T cell repertoires in cytomegalovirus infection. About the study: Both a matching HLA type and CMV infection were indicated by public TCR beta signatures.

CDR1 SQVTM and CDR2 ANQGSEA come from the germline V gene. Trimming at V came to 6 bases and at J to 0 bases, leaving 16 bases not matched to a gene. CDR3 length equals 17 residues. TCRdb itself ran the reads through MiXCR, one entry per CDR3 protein. The sample lists 450,000 to 550,000 distinct CDR3 sequences; under 45% were seen once. In the case of this clonotype: Its matching antigen is unknown.

The chain recombines TRBV29-1 with TRBJ1-1; the match to TRBD1 covers 7 bases. Sequencing was performed on cultured PBMCs, taken from culture after CMV antigen stimulation. The TCR comes from a human donor in good health (CMV status not recorded). Some clones in this sample may be carry-over from other donors' samples. Here the CDR3 DNA reads TGCAGCGTCACGAAGTGGGGAGGGGGCCCAATGAACACTGAAGCTTTCTTT. Translating it yields CSVTKWGGGPMNTEAFF.